This T cell receptor beta chain was sequenced during a study of blood T cell repertoires in COVID-19. Background on the study: The United States, Italy and Spain provided the acute and convalescent COVID-19 samples.

As originally analysed: Estimation of nucleated cell counts relied on the amplification of reference gene primers. TCRdb keeps only in-frame clones here, not all; method: immunoSEQ multiplex PCR. For V, J and clone size, that table is used; D and trimming come from the DNA. This sample has roughly 100,000 clones; 88% occur once, and the top ten carry over 8.5%. Germline values: CDR1 MGHRA, CDR2 YSYEKL. V shed 4 bases and J 0 bases; nucleotides not matched to a gene: 8. The CDR3 covers 16 residues. The sample consisted of peripheral blood. The chain is built from TRBV4-1 and TRBJ1-1; 7 bases are a match to TRBD1. This sequence was found in a man older than 75 with acute or convalescent COVID-19. CDR3 DNA sequence: TGCGCCAGCAGCCCCCCACTGACAGGGCTGAACACTGAAGCTTTCTTT. This encodes CASSPPLTGLNTEAFF.